Sequencing of this T cell receptor beta chain was carried out in a study of T cell responses to AZD1222 COVID-19 vaccine. Study-level information: Some second doses came at about 4 weeks and others at about 12 weeks; these were pooled.

General study findings and limits: Among those given AZD1222, only five or six were seropositive at baseline. Among vaccine-associated CD4 TCRs, coverage spanned spike, with dominance at 160-218 and 743-854. Clonal diversity was possibly underestimated, and white British individuals and females predominated among donors.

Libraries were prepared by immunoSEQ multiplex PCR; TCRdb keeps only in-frame clonotypes and omits some of them. Found here are some 130,000 clones, around 93% of them singletons; the top ten hold around 2.8%. About this clone itself: The antigen is unknown.

Germline V gives CDR1 SGHTA, CDR2 FQGNSA. Trimming cost V 3 bases and J 2 bases, with 4 bases left between them. CDR3 length equals 12 residues. The V call is TRBV7-2, the J call TRBJ1-1; the D is unclear. The source was peripheral blood, collected on day 0 of AZD1222 vaccination. This clonotype was sampled from an adult in good health. The CDR3 nucleotides read TGTGCCAGCAGCTTTTTTAACACTGAAGCTTTCTTT. It specifies CASSFFNTEAFF.